A single TCR beta chain is shown here with its context. No cognate antigen has been identified for it. The library came from the immunoSEQ multiplex PCR assay. A mixture of 60 forward primers for TCR Vbeta segments and 13 reverse primers for TCR Jbeta segments was used in the multiplex PCR. Amplification of the CDR3 region of rearranged TCR beta genes was performed with a multiplex PCR assay on genomic DNA. Amplified TCR beta libraries were sequenced as 87-base-pair reads on the Illumina HiSeq System. The paper's data handling went like this. A later analysis counted some 80 million unique TCR beta chains across the 666 repertoires, and 9.5 million to 11 million of these chains were shared by at least two donors. A nearest-neighbor algorithm error-corrected the raw reads and collapsed the reads into unique sequences, merging closely related sequences to remove PCR and sequencing errors. Alignment of CDR3 sequences to IMGT reference sequences was used to assign V, D and J gene segments. For a sequence to be retained, a match of at least six nucleotides to both a V gene segment and a J gene segment was required. Rearrangements were classified as productive when the CDR3 lacked stop codons and remained in frame with V and J, and all other rearrangements were classified as non-productive. CDR3 was defined by IMGT convention, running from the second conserved V-encoded cysteine to the conserved J-encoded phenylalanine. Sequences without an unambiguous match to a single V gene segment were excluded from the earlier analysis of about 600 of the donors. In an earlier analysis of approximately 590 of the donors, V segments were called functional above 56.7% productive rearrangements and were called segregating when the between-donor standard deviation exceeded 5%. A statistical classification framework was developed to diagnose cytomegalovirus status using the catalog of TCR beta chain sequences. In a later analysis, TCR nucleotide sequences were compared against IMGT/GENE-DB human TR gene sequences so that V and J genes could be assigned. Using the TCRdist pipeline, a later analysis assigned CDR3 sequences along with most-parsimonious VDJ recombination scenarios. In a later analysis, every TCR beta chain was defined by the combination of its CDR3 amino acid sequence and its V-gene family, and reads without a unique V-gene family were dropped. A later analysis removed 592 highly shared, low-generation-probability nucleotide sequences to deal with suspected cross-contamination and a sequencing artifact. A later analysis calculated a clonal expansion index for each public chain from normalized within-repertoire ranks of inferred template counts. Generation probabilities in a later analysis came from a VDJ recombination model fitted to out-of-frame rearrangements, and those results were checked against IGoR. In a later analysis, hypergeometric tests were used to score TCR-TCR, TCR-HLA and TCR-CMV co-occurrence, with a repertoire-size bias correction applied to TCR pairs. In a later analysis, false discovery rates were estimated by permuting HLA or CMV assignments 20 times. In a later analysis, co-occurring TCRs were grouped using DBSCAN, and TCRdist sequence similarity was added for clustering within HLA-allele-positive subsets. Repertoires with fewer than 30,000 or more than 120,000 public chains were left out of co-occurrence clustering, as were five repertoires with anomalous nucleotide sharing. This is the immuneACCESS table as TCRdb keeps it, with only in-frame sequences that have V and J called. A part of the clones is gone; compared with another copy, unresolved V genes explain less than half, and the rest is unexplained. V and J calls and clone size are copied from that table; D and trimming were computed from the DNA. In this sample's table one finds about 130,000 clones. Together, the top ten hold about 0.93% of the sample.

The data belong to a study of cytomegalovirus exposure and HLA in healthy donors (dated by TCRdb to about 2017). Regarding the complete study: In an earlier analysis of 587 of the donors, 276 Gb of sequence data and 90 million to 120 million unique TCR beta sequences from roughly 190 million T cells were reported. To predict cytomegalovirus infection status, the study brought together high-throughput TCR immunosequencing, statistical association of individual TCRs with disease status, and machine learning. HLA typing covered class I and class II loci at four-digit resolution. To study patterns of TCR occurrence, a later analysis re-analyzed previously published TCR beta repertoires from around 700 donors and added high-resolution HLA genotyping. Donor age, sex, ethnicity and CMV serostatus were collected together with the repertoire data. The study aimed to test whether signatures of past pathogen exposure could be identified by cataloging public T cell receptors. On average, approximately 250,000 unique TCR beta nucleotide sequences were sequenced per donor among 350 to 400 genotyped donors of the cohort, with 15% to 20% of those sequences being non-productive. A later genetic analysis took genome-wide SNP genotypes for about 55% of the roughly 670 donors and used that subset as a discovery cohort. In an earlier analysis of a few hundred of the donors, high-throughput TCR beta sequencing was used to judge whether each TCR beta V gene segment behaved as functional or pseudogenic. An early release covering approximately 600 HLA-typed donors comprised about 300 gigabases of sequencing data and tens of millions of unique TCR sequences. Every repertoire in the discovery cohort had been generated on one and the same sequencing platform. Because of strong linkage in the cohort, roughly five DR-DQ haplotypes were treated as single units for association and clustering. Typing coverage differed by locus: A, B, C, DRB1 and DQB1 were typed in roughly 620-630 donors, DQA1 in 522, DPA1 in approximately 600, and DPB1 in 400 to 480. The study profiled the T cell repertoires of 500 to 800 subjects by immunosequencing and related them to cytomegalovirus serostatus. Besides the first cohort of 550 to 750 subjects, a separate validation cohort made up of 95 to 150 different subjects was used. The later analysis used no new phenotypic data to find candidate immune exposures, relying instead on TCR beta sequences and their occurrence across donors. Among the roughly 410 genotyped donors, approximately 76% belonged to the genetic ancestry cluster associated with self-reported Caucasian donors.

The junction shows trimming of 5 bases on V and 1 base on J, plus 14 bases between the germline ends. The CDR3 holds 16 amino acids from the cysteine to the phenylalanine. Only the CDR3 part of the read is kept: 48 bases, read in frame from the first base. CDR1 and CDR2 are read off the germline V gene (reference sequence) as LNHDA and SQIVND. The cohort consisted of 670 or so healthy bone marrow donors. At the time of sampling, all cohort members were nominally healthy, though unrecorded immune exposures were likely present. The donor tested CMV seronegative and was one of the 352 seronegative cohort members. Each donor provided a peripheral blood sample, and peripheral blood mononuclear cells were used for TCR beta sequencing. The Qiagen DNeasy Blood Extraction Kit was used to extract genomic DNA from the blood cell samples. The full study reports these points: A later genetic analysis associated a missense DCLRE1C variant with V-gene and J-gene trimming of TCR beta chains, and an independent cohort replicated the association. The sequencing pipeline was judged likely to have produced a cluster of highly shared sequence variants as a technical artifact. The presence/absence analyses assumed that sequencing depth was roughly uniform across donors, and that assumption may not be true. About 17 rarely observed V segments, including chromosome 9 orphons, were excluded from the earlier analysis of a few hundred of the donors because counts were too low. For the cohort, immune exposure information was limited to CMV serostatus. In an earlier analysis of approximately 590 of the donors, most TCR beta V segments appeared in productive rearrangements about 87% or about 30% of the time, broadly matching IMGT annotations. In vitro tests confirmed that three of the cytomegalovirus-associated TCR beta chains recognize cytomegalovirus antigens. A later analysis found that HLA-associated TCR beta chains were more clonally expanded and had lower generation probabilities than equally common non-associated chains. A later genetic analysis reported fewer N-insertions in productive TCRs among donors in an Asian-associated ancestry cluster than the approximately 670-donor mean. Correlated functional status among segregating V segments might reflect linkage disequilibrium, but an unknown experimental factor could not be ruled out. Across donors, most TCR sequences were observed very rarely, whereas some public TCRs were present in many individuals. In a later analysis, 16,951 TCR beta sequences were associated with specific HLA alleles at a false discovery rate of 0.05. It was suggested by the authors that the approach could potentially be generalized to other disease states and immunological phenotypes. Strong co-occurrence of HLA alleles, especially DR and DQ, made assigning TCR associations to individual alleles difficult. The study listed 150 to 200 TCR beta chains as associated with cytomegalovirus. Cytomegalovirus status was reported to be diagnosed by the classifier with high specificity and sensitivity in both the original and validation cohorts. A later analysis found that TCR association rates varied across HLA loci, with DRB1 alleles showing the most associated TCRs and HLA-C alleles the fewest. Most CMV-associated TCR beta chains appeared to be HLA-restricted in a later analysis, and the HLA associations seemed to be driven largely by CMV exposure. Because HLA typing was unavailable for some donors at each locus, only the typed subset was used in association tests. In this cohort, only TCR beta chains were sequenced, and detectable features were limited by the absence of alpha or paired-chain data. A later analysis reported that several top co-occurrence clusters appeared linked to parvovirus B19, influenza, CMV and Epstein-Barr virus. The 87-base-pair reads could not distinguish some IMGT-functional V segments, including TRBV6-2 and TRBV6-3, so those segments were excluded. A further reported finding was that TCR beta sequences accurately predicted the HLA-A and HLA-B alleles for most subjects in the first cohort.

The rearrangement combines TRBV19 with TRBJ2-2; the D segment could be TRBD2, given 6 matching bases. The clonotype originates from a man younger than 35 in good health and CMV-seronegative. The specimen sequenced was PBMCs. The CDR3 protein is CASSSRGDLNTGELFF. The base sequence is TGTGCCAGTAGTTCACGCGGGGACCTGAACACCGGGGAGCTGTTTTTT.